The T cell receptor (beta chain) under discussion was sequenced for a study of cytomegalovirus exposure and HLA in healthy donors. Study details: The 120 validation repertoires, a later analysis reported, used the same platform as the approximately 730 repertoires from the first cohort. General study results and limits: Cytomegalovirus association was assigned to about 150 TCR beta chains.

This CDR3 comprises 14 residues. Trimming stripped 5 bases from V and 3 bases from J, with 10 bases between. CDR1 and CDR2 from the germline V gene are MNHEY and SVGAGI. Assay used: immunoSEQ multiplex PCR; TCRdb lists only in-frame clones, some missing. The sample comprises 85,000 to 95,000 clones, about 96% of which are singletons, and 0.78% rests with the top ten. To note about this clone: Its matching antigen is unknown.

This chain connects TRBV6-5 to TRBJ1-4; D might be TRBD1 (6 bases). The specimen sequenced was PBMCs. This sequence was found in a young man in good health and CMV-seronegative. CDR3 nucleotide sequence: TGTGCCAGCAGTCCGCGGGGGCCTAATGAAAAACTGTTTTTT. It codes for CASSPRGPNEKLFF.